Listed here are 5 T cell receptor beta chains from one sample, sequenced in a study of blood T cell repertoires in COVID-19. Sequencing was performed with immunoSEQ multiplex PCR; in TCRdb, only in-frame clones are kept and a portion is missing. The sample carries 40,000 or so clones, about 79% recorded once. The sequencing input was peripheral blood. The receptor set was obtained from a human donor with acute or convalescent COVID-19. The donor label of this sample is uncertain.

The V gene is TRBV28, the J gene TRBJ1-4; D remains unclear. Germline V CDR1 and CDR2: MDHEN, SYDVKM. The CDR3 consists of 15 residues. V lost 3 bases, J lost 14 bases, and 22 bases lay in between. In DNA form, the CDR3 reads TGTGCCAGCAGTTTCCCCCCCCCATGGGCCCAGAAGCTGTTTTTT. Translating gives CASSFPPPWAQKLFF. The complete variable domain, with remaining parts taken from reference TRBV28 and TRBJ1-4, reads DVKVTQSSRYLVKRTGEKVFLECVQDMDHENMFWYRQDPGLGLRLIYFSYDVKMKEKGDIPEGYSVSREKKERFSLILESASTNQTSMYLCASSFPPPWAQKLFFGSGTQLSVL.

The chain combines TRBV18 with TRBJ1-2; 7 bases are a match to TRBD1. Germline V CDR1 and CDR2: KGHSH, LQKENI. V lost 3 bases to trimming and J lost 2 bases; unmatched junction nucleotides: 9. The CDR3 is 16 amino acids. The CDR3 region is CASSPQAGQENYGYTF. The CDR3 bases are TGTGCCAGCTCACCCCAGGCCGGACAGGAGAACTATGGCTACACCTTC.

The chain joins TRBV28 to TRBJ2-3, with 10 bases lining up with TRBD2. CDR1 is MDHEN and CDR2 is SYDVKM in the germline V gene. This CDR3 spans 15 amino acids. J was trimmed by 5 bases and V by 6 bases; bases with no gene match: 8. The CDR3 here is CASSRTSGWRDTQYF. CDR3 nucleotide sequence: TGTGCCAGCAGCCGGACTAGCGGTTGGAGAGATACGCAGTATTTT. The entire variable domain, with the rest obtained from reference TRBV28 and TRBJ2-3, is as follows: DVKVTQSSRYLVKRTGEKVFLECVQDMDHENMFWYRQDPGLGLRLIYFSYDVKMKEKGDIPEGYSVSREKKERFSLILESASTNQTSMYLCASSRTSGWRDTQYFGPGTRLTVL.

The chain joins TRBV30 to TRBJ2-6; no clear D. The CDR3 consists of 13 residues. Trimming pared 5 bases from V and 2 bases from J, leaving 7 bases between. Germline CDR1 reads GTSNPN; CDR2 reads SVGIG (reference sequence). Written as DNA, the CDR3 is TGTGCCTGGTCAGGTACTGGGGCCAACGTCCTGACTTTC. Its protein product is CAWSGTGANVLTF.

The CDR3 nucleotides read TGTGCCAGCAGCCCCGGGACAGGGGCCGGCACAGATACGCAGTATTTT. Amino acid sequence: CASSPGTGAGTDTQYF. J is TRBJ2-3 and V is TRBV2; 10 bases align to TRBD1. The CDR3 loop spans 16 amino acids. Germline-derived CDR1 and CDR2 are SNHLY and FYNNEI. The V gene end was trimmed by 6 bases and the J gene end by 1 base; junction bases not matched to a gene: 7.